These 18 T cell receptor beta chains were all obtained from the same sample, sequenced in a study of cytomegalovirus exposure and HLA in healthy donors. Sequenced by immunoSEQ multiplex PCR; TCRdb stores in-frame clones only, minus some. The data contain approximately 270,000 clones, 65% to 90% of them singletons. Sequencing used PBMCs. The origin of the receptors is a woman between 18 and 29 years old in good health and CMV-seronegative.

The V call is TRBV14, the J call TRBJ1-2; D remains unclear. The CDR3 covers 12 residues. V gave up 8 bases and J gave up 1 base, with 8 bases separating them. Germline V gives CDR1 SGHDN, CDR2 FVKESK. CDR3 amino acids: CASEGINYGYTF. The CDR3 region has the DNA TGTGCCAGCGAGGGAATTAACTATGGCTACACCTTC.

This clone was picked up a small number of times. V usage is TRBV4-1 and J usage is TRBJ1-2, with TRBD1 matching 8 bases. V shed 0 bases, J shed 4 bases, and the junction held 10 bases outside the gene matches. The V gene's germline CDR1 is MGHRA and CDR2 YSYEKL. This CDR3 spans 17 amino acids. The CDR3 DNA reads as TGCGCCAGCAGCCAAGATCCCCTGGATGACAGGGGCTATGGCTACACCTTC. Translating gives CASSQDPLDDRGYGYTF.

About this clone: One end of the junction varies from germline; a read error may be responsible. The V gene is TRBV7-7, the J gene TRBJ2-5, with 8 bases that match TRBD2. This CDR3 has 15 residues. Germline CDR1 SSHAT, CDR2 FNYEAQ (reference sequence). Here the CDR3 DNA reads TGTGCTAGCAGCTTTAACCCGAGCGGGGGAGAGACCCAGTACTTC. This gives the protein CASSFNPSGGETQYF. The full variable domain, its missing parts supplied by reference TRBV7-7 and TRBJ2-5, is GAGVSQSPRYKVTKRGQDVTLRCDPISSHATLYWYQQALGQGPEFLTYFNYEAQPDKSGLPSDRFSAERPEGSISTLTIQRTEQRDSAMYRCASSFNPSGGETQYFGPGTRLLVL.

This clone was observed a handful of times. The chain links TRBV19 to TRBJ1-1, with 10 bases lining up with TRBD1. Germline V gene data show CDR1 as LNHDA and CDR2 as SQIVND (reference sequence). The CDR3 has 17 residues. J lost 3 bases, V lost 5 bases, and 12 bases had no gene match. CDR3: CASSSQRQGASDTEAFF. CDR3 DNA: TGTGCCAGTAGTTCCCAAAGACAGGGGGCATCGGACACTGAAGCTTTCTTT.

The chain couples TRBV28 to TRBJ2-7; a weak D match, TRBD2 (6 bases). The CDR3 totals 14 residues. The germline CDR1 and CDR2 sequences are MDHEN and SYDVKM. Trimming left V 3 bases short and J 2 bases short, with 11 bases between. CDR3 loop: CASSFGGPPYEQYF. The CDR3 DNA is TGTGCCAGCAGTTTCGGGGGACCCCCCTACGAGCAGTACTTC. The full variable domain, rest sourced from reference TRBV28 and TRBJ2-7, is DVKVTQSSRYLVKRTGEKVFLECVQDMDHENMFWYRQDPGLGLRLIYFSYDVKMKEKGDIPEGYSVSREKKERFSLILESASTNQTSMYLCASSFGGPPYEQYFGPGTRLTVT.

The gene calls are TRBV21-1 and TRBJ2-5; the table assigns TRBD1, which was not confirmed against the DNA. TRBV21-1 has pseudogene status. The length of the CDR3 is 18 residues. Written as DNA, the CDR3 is TGTGCCAGCAGCAAAAGCGGGGCCCGGGACAGGGGGCAAGAGACCCAGTACTTC. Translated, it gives CASSKSGARDRGQETQYF.

For the CDR3, the DNA is TGTGCCAGCAGCGTAGACGTGACTACTTTCTACGAGCAGTACTTC. Protein sequence: CASSVDVTTFYEQYF. The J gene is TRBJ2-7, the V gene TRBV9; weak D call: TRBD2 (5 bases). CDR3 length: 15 residues. Germline-derived CDR1 and CDR2 are SGDLS and YYNGEE. V lost 0 bases and J 3 bases, leaving 13 bases between the germline ends.

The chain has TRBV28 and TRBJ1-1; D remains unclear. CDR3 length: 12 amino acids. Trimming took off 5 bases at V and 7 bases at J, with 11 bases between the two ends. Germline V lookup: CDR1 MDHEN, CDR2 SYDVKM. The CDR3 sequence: CASSLPTYEAFF. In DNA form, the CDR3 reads TGTGCCAGCAGTCTGCCCACCTATGAAGCTTTCTTT.

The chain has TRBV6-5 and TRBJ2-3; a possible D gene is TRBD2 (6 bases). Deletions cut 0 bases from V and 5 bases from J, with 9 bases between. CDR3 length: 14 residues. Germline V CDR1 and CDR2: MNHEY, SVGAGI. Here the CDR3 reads CASSYSLAKDTQYF. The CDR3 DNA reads TGTGCCAGCAGTTACTCGCTAGCGAAAGATACGCAGTATTTT.

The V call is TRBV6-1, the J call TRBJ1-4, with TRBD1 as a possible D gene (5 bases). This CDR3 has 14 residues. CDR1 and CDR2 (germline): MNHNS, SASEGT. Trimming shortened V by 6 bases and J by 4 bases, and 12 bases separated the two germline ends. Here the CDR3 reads CASRAGTLNEKLFF. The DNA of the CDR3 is TGTGCCAGCAGGGCGGGGACCCTTAATGAAAAACTGTTTTTT.

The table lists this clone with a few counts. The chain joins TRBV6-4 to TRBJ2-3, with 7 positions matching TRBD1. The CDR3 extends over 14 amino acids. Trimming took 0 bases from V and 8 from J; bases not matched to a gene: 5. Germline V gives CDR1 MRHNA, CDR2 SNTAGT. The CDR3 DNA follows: TGTGCCAGCAGTGACTCTGAGGGGGCTAGTACGCAGTATTTT. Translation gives CASSDSEGASTQYF.

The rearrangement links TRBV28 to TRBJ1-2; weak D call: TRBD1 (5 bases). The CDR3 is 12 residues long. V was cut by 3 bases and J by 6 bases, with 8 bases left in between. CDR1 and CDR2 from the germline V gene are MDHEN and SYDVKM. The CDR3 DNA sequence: TGTGCCAGCAGTTTGTGGGGGGATGGCTACACCTTC. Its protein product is CASSLWGDGYTF.

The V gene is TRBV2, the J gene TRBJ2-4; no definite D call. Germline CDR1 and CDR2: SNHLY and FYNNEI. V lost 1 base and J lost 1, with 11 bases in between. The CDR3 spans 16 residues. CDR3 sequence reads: CASSEELLTAKNIQYF. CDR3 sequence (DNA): TGTGCCAGCAGTGAAGAACTCCTAACGGCCAAAAACATTCAGTACTTC.

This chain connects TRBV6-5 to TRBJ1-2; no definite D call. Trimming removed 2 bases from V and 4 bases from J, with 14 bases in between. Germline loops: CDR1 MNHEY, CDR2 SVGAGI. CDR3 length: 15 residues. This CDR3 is CASSYERVPLYGYTF. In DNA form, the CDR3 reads TGTGCCAGCAGTTACGAGAGGGTGCCCCTCTATGGCTACACCTTC.

The CDR3 DNA follows: TGCGCCAGCAGCTTGGCGGCAGGGGGCGTTTATAACTATGGCTACACCTTC. Translated: CASSLAAGGVYNYGYTF. The genes are TRBV5-1 and TRBJ1-2, with 8 bases lining up with TRBD1. The CDR3 runs to 17 residues. Germline V gene sequence: CDR1 SGHRS, CDR2 YFSETQ. The V gene end was trimmed by 0 bases and the J gene end by 1 base; junction bases not matched to a gene: 8.

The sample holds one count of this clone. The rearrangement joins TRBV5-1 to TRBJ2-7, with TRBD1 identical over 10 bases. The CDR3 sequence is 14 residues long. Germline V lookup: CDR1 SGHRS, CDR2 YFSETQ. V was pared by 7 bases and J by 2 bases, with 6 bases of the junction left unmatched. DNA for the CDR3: TGCGCCAGCCGGACAGGGGGACTCACCTACGAGCAGTACTTC. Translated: CASRTGGLTYEQYF.

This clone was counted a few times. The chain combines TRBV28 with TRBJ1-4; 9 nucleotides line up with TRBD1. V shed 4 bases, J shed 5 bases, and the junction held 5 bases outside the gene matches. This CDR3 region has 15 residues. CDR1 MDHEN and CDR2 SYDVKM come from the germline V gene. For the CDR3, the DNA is TGTGCCAGCAGTTCCCACAGGGGGCGGAATGAAAAACTGTTTTTT. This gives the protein CASSSHRGRNEKLFF.

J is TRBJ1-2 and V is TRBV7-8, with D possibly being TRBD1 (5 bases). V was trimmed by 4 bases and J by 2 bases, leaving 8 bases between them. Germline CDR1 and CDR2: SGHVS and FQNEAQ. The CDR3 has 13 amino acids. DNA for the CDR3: TGTGCCAGCAGCTACAGGTCCAACTATGGCTACACCTTC. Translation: CASSYRSNYGYTF.